This T cell receptor (beta chain) was captured by sequencing in a study of PD-1 blockade in classical Hodgkin lymphoma. At the level of the study: Patients were dosed intravenously with nivolumab at 3 mg/kg every 2 weeks.

TCRdb's table, derived via immunoSEQ multiplex PCR, lists solely in-frame clones and lacks some. In the table there are more than 40,000 clones, approximately 71% of which are singletons. Documented time point: cycle 4 day 1 (C4D1), after more than five weeks of nivolumab. Each patient relapsed following autologous stem cell transplantation, and prior brentuximab vedotin exposure differed. The CDR3 is 14 amino acids. Germline CDR1 and CDR2: MGHRA and YSYEKL. The V and J ends lost 5 bases and 7 bases, in that order; junction bases with no gene match: 8. This material consisted of peripheral blood mononuclear cells (PBMCs), taken before the fourth cycle of nivolumab. The chain carries TRBV4-1 and TRBJ2-4; 7 bases are a match to TRBD1. The sequence derives from a human donor with classical Hodgkin lymphoma. The CDR3 DNA follows: TGCGCCAGCAGCGAATCGAGGGGGCTGAACATTCAGTACTTC. Amino acids: CASSESRGLNIQYF.